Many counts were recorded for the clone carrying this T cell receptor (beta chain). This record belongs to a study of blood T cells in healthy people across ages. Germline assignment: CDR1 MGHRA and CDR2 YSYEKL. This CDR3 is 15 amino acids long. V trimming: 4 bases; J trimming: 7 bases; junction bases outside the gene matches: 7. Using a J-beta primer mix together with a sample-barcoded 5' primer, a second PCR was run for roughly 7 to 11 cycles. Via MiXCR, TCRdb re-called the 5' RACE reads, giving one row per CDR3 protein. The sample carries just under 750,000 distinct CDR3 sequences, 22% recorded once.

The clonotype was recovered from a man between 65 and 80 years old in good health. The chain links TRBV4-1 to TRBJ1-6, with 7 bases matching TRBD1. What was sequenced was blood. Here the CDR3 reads CASSPLDRENSPLHF. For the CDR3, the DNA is TGCGCCAGCAGCCCACTCGACAGGGAAAATTCACCCCTCCACTTT.